Listed below are T cell receptor beta chains from one sample, sequenced in a study of T-cell memory formation after mild COVID-19. TCRdb reanalysed the 5' RACE reads using MiXCR and keeps one entry per CDR3 protein. The sample includes about 430,000 distinct CDR3 sequences, about a sixth of them seen just once. Sample: PBMCs or a T cell subset sorted from them (not recorded which). These receptors all stem from a man between 18 and 29 years old who had mild COVID-19 (a few samples of this study predate the infection). Cell type and time point are not known. Each CDR3 is given without its conserved first and last residue. Some rows mark clone size as missing; the rest say once, few, many or name a class of expanded clone.

j_call | clone_size | v_call | cdr3_aa
TRBJ2-3 | few | TRBV20-1 | SARGSLKTDTQY
TRBJ1-1 | . | TRBV18 | ASSPPYSMNTEAF
TRBJ1-6 | . | TRBV27 | ASSRTALNSPLH
TRBJ1-3 | few | TRBV21-1 | ASSNGGIGRNSGNTIY
TRBJ1-1 | few | TRBV25-1 | ASSRGGQGLSEAF
TRBJ2-1 | . | TRBV5-6 | ASSFQGINEQF
TRBJ1-2 | . | TRBV9 | ASSETSANYGYT
TRBJ1-5 | few | TRBV30 | AWRTQGSNQPQH
TRBJ2-7 | few | TRBV6-2/TRBV6-3 | ASSFGQGSYEQY
TRBJ2-5 | few | TRBV7-2 | ASSKGQLETQY
TRBJ2-5 | few | TRBV5-1 | ASSSFGQGGGETQY
TRBJ2-3 | . | TRBV6-6 | ASSYSRRRDHDTQY
TRBJ2-3 | . | TRBV28 | AGSRGSYTDTQY
TRBJ2-3 | few | TRBV4-3 | ASSQVFRGGSDTQY
TRBJ2-5 | few | TRBV4-3 | ASSQGPGNGETQY
TRBJ2-3 | . | TRBV20-1 | SARTVTAAALHPTDTQY